What follows are 11 T cell receptor beta chains derived from one specimen sequenced in a study of shared clonotypes between healthy human individuals. The method was immunoSEQ multiplex PCR; TCRdb's version includes in-frame clones alone and lacks a portion of them. The sample holds about 2.5 million clones, roughly 90% seen once. The sequenced material came from naive CD4+ T cells from PBMCs. Subset denoted: CD45RA+ positively selected. The receptors were gathered from a man younger than 30 in good health. Some clones in this sample may be carry-over from other donors' samples.

This sequence joins TRBV5-1 and TRBJ1-4, with D maybe TRBD1 (5 bases). There are 14 residues in the CDR3. Per germline, CDR1 SGHRS and CDR2 YFSETQ. V gave up 1 base and J gave up 8 bases, with 12 bases separating them. The CDR3 sequence: CASSLQGTREKLFF. The CDR3 DNA is TGCGCCAGCAGCTTGCAGGGTACGCGCGAAAAACTGTTTTTT.

This clone was counted between two and nine times. This rearrangement joins TRBV19 to TRBJ1-3; D gene uncertain. CDR3 size: 16 residues. V gave up 0 bases and J gave up 0 bases, with 9 bases separating them. From germline, CDR1 is LNHDA and CDR2 SQIVND (reference sequence). The DNA of the CDR3 is TGTGCCAGTAGTATAGATCTACGGATCTCTGGAAACACCATATATTTT. Its translation is CASSIDLRISGNTIYF.

This clone has a single count. The V gene is TRBV5-1, the J gene TRBJ2-2; D unresolved. The CDR3 extends over 14 amino acids. Trimming removed 4 bases from V and 6 bases from J, with 13 bases in between. Germline V lookup: CDR1 SGHRS, CDR2 YFSETQ. The CDR3 sequence: CASSGVVSPGELFF. The CDR3 nucleotides read TGCGCCAGCAGCGGGGTCGTCAGTCCCGGGGAGCTGTTTTTT.

The chain couples TRBV5-4 to TRBJ2-2; 9 bases fit TRBD2. The V gene's germline CDR1 is SGHNT and CDR2 YYREEE (reference sequence). This CDR3 has 15 amino acids. The V and J ends lost 2 bases and 7 bases, in that order; junction bases with no gene match: 6. The CDR3 reads CASSFNPSGVGELFF. CDR3 sequence (DNA): TGTGCCAGCAGCTTCAATCCTAGCGGGGTCGGGGAGCTGTTTTTT.

This clone came up a few times. Different DNA sequences within this sample yield the same CDR3. V is TRBV19 and J is TRBJ1-5; 7 bases align to TRBD1. The CDR3 loop spans 13 amino acids. The ends lost 3 bases at V and 5 bases at J; junction bases unmatched: 1. From germline, CDR1 is LNHDA and CDR2 SQIVND (reference sequence). This CDR3 reads CASSIDRDQPQHF. CDR3 bases: TGTGCCAGTAGTATTGACAGGGATCAGCCCCAGCATTTT.

The V call is TRBV5-3, the J call TRBJ1-1; 8 bases are a match to TRBD1. TRBV5-3 is an ORF, and what it does is uncertain. The CDR3 contains 11 residues. The trim removed 0 bases at V and 11 bases at J, leaving 0 bases unmatched. DNA of the CDR3: TGTGCCAGAAGCTTGGCAGGGGGCGCTTTCTTT. Translation gives CARSLAGGAFF.

The chain couples TRBV5-6 to TRBJ2-7, with 7 bases lining up with TRBD1. Per germline, CDR1 SGHDT and CDR2 YYEEEE. V lost 3 bases and J lost 2; bases outside the gene matches: 11. This CDR3 has 16 amino acids. The CDR3 DNA follows: TGTGCCAGCAGCTCTACGACAGGGACCCTAACCTACGAGCAGTACTTC. It codes for CASSSTTGTLTYEQYF.

This chain joins TRBV27 and TRBJ2-3, with D possibly matching TRBD2 (6 bases). CDR1 is MNHEY, CDR2 SMNVEV, per germline (reference sequence). Trimming cost V 5 bases and J 2 bases, with 11 bases left between them. The CDR3 extends over 14 amino acids. The CDR3 protein is CASSKRAYTDTQYF. The CDR3 DNA sequence: TGTGCCAGCAGTAAGCGGGCTTACACAGATACGCAGTATTTT.

This clone was detected only once. The chain links TRBV5-1 to TRBJ2-7; TRBD1 aligns across 9 bases. The trim removed 4 bases at V and 6 bases at J, leaving 5 bases unmatched. This CDR3 comprises 13 residues. Germline loops: CDR1 SGHRS, CDR2 YFSETQ. In nucleotides, the CDR3 is TGCGCCAGCAGCATTGGACAGGGGATCGAGCAGTACTTC. Its protein is CASSIGQGIEQYF. Using reference TRBV5-1 and TRBJ2-7 for the parts outside the CDR3, the full variable domain is KAGVTQTPRYLIKTRGQQVTLSCSPISGHRSVSWYQQTPGQGLQFLFEYFSETQRNKGNFPGRFSGRQFSNSRSEMNVSTLELGDSALYLCASSIGQGIEQYFGPGTRLTVT.

The chain is built from TRBV25-1 and TRBJ1-6, with D possibly being TRBD1 (6 bases). This CDR3 is built from 15 residues. From germline, CDR1 is MGHDK and CDR2 SYGVNS. The V end lost 6 bases, the J end lost 7 bases, and 16 bases lay between the germline ends. The CDR3 spells CASSGGAGRNSPLHF. The CDR3 DNA reads TGTGCCAGCAGCGGGGGGGCAGGGAGGAATTCACCCCTCCACTTT.

This chain connects TRBV7-2 to TRBJ1-1; D is possibly TRBD1 (6 bases). The length of the CDR3 is 15 residues. The germline CDR1 and CDR2 sequences are SGHTA and FQGNSA. Trimming removed 5 bases from V and 0 bases from J, with 13 bases in between. The chain's CDR3 is CASSRAWGLNTEAFF. CDR3 in DNA: TGTGCCAGCAGCCGAGCTTGGGGGCTGAACACTGAAGCTTTCTTT.